This section outlines one TCR beta chain sequence together with its context. The data originate from a study of blood T cell repertoires in COVID-19. On the study more broadly: Sources were T cells, B-cell-depleted T cells, or PBMCs; the material itself was cDNA or gDNA.

Looked up from germline, CDR1 is LGHDT and CDR2 is YNNKEL (reference sequence). The V gene end was trimmed by 4 bases and the J gene end by 8 bases; junction bases not matched to a gene: 11. The CDR3 covers 15 residues. In the original workflow: Amplification with reference gene primers provided the estimates of nucleated cell counts. Generated by immunoSEQ multiplex PCR, the TCRdb table keeps only in-frame clones and is missing some. V and J calls and clone size are copied from that table; D and trimming were computed from the DNA. The data show 55,000 to 75,000 clones, over 65% seen once. This TCR was sampled from a woman aged 70-85 years with acute or convalescent COVID-19. V is TRBV3-1 (or the pseudogene TRBV3-2) and J is TRBJ1-2, with 9 positions matching TRBD1. The sample comprised peripheral blood. CDR3 DNA sequence: TGTGCCAGCAGCCCCGTCGGGACAGGGTACGGGGGCTACACCTTC. Translating it yields CASSPVGTGYGGYTF.